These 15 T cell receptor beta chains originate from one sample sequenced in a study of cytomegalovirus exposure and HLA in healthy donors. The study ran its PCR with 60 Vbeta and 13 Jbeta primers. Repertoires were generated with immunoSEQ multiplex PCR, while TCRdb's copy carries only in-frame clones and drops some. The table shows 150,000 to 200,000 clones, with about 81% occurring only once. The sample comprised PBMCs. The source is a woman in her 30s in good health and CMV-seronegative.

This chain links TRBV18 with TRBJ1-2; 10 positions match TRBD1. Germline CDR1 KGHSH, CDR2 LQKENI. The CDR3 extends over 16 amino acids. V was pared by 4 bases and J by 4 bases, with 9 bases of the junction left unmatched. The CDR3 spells CASSRDRGTLGYGYTF. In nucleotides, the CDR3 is TGTGCCAGCTCACGGGACAGGGGCACCTTGGGCTATGGCTACACCTTC.

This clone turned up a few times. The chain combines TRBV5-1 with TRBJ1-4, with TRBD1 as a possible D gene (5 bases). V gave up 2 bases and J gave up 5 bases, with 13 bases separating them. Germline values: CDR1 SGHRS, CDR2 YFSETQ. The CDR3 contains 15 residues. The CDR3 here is CASSFTGGANEKLFF. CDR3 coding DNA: TGCGCCAGCAGCTTTACTGGCGGGGCCAATGAAAAACTGTTTTTT.

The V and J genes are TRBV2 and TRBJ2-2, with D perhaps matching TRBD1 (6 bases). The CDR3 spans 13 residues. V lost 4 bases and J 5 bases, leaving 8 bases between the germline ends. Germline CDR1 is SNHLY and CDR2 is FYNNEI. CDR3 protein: CASSGGPTGELFF. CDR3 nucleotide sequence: TGTGCCAGCAGTGGGGGGCCAACCGGGGAGCTGTTTTTT.

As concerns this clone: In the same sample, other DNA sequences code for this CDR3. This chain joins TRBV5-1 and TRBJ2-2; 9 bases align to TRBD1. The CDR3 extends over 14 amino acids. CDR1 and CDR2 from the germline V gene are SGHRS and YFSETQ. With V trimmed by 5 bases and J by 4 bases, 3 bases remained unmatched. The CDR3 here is CASSGQGSTGELFF. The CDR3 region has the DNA TGCGCCAGCAGTGGACAGGGGAGCACCGGGGAGCTGTTTTTT.

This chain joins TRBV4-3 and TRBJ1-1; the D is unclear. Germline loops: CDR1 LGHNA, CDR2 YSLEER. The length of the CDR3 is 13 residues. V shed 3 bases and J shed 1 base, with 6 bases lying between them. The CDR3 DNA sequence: TGCGCCAGCAGCCAGGCCCAGAACACTGAAGCTTTCTTT. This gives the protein CASSQAQNTEAFF.

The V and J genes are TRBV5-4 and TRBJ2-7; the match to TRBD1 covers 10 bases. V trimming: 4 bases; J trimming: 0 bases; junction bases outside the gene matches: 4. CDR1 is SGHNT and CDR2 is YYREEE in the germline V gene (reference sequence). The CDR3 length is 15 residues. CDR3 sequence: CASSLDRGSSYEQYF. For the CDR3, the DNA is TGTGCCAGCAGCCTGGACAGGGGGAGCTCCTACGAGCAGTACTTC.

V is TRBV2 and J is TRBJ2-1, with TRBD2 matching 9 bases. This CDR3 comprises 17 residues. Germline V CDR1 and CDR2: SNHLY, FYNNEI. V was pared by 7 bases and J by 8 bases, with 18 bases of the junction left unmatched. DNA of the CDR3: TGTGCCAGCACCCCGATAGCGGGCGGGGGGGCGCGCCATGAGCAGTTCTTC. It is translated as CASTPIAGGGARHEQFF.

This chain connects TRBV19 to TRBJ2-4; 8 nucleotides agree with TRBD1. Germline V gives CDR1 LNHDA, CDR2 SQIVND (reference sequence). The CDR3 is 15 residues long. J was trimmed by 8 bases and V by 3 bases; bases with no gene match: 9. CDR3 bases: TGTGCCAGTAGTATCCACAGGGGGGTGTCAGACATTCAGTACTTC. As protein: CASSIHRGVSDIQYF. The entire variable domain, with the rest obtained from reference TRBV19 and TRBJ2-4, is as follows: DGGITQSPKYLFRKEGQNVTLSCEQNLNHDAMYWYRQDPGQGLRLIYYSQIVNDFQKGDIAEGYSVSREKKESFPLTVTSAQKNPTAFYLCASSIHRGVSDIQYFGAGTRLSVL.

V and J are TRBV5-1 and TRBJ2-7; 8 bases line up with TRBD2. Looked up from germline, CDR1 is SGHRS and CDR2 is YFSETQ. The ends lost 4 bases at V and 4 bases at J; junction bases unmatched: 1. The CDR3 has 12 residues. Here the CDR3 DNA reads TGCGCCAGCAGCCGGGGGGGTTACGAGCAGTACTTC. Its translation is CASSRGGYEQYF.

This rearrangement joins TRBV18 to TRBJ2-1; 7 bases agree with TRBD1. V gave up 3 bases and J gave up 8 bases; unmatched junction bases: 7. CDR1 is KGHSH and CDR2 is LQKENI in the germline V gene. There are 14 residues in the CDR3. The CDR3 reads CASSPRTTGDEQFF. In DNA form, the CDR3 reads TGTGCCAGCTCACCGCGGACAACAGGGGATGAGCAGTTCTTC.

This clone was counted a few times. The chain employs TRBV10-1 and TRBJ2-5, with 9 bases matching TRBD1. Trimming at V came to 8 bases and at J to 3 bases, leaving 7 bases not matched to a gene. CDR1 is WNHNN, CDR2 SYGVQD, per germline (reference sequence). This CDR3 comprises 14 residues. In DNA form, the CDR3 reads TGCGCCAGCGGTCCGGGACAGGGAGAAGAGACCCAGTACTTC. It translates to CASGPGQGEETQYF.

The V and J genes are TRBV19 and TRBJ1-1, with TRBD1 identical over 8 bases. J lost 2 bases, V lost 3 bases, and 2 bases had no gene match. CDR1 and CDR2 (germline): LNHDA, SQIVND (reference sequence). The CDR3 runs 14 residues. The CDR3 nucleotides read TGTGCCAGTAGTATGCAGGGGGCAAACACTGAAGCTTTCTTT. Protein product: CASSMQGANTEAFF.

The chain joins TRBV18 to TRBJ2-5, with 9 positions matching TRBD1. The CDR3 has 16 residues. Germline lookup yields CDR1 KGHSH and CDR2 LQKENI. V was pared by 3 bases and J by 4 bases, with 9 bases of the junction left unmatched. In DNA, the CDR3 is TGTGCCAGCTCACCGTATGACAGGGGGACGACAGAGACCCAGTACTTC. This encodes CASSPYDRGTTETQYF. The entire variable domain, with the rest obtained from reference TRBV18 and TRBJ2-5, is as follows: NAGVMQNPRHLVRRRGQEARLRCSPMKGHSHVYWYRQLPEEGLKFMVYLQKENIIDESGMPKERFSAEFPKEGPSILRIQQVVRGDSAAYFCASSPYDRGTTETQYFGPGTRLLVL.

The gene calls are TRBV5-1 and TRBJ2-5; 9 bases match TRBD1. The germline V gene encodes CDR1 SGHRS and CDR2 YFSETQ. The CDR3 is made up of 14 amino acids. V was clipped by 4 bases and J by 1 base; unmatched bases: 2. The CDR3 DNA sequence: TGCGCCAGCAGCCGGGGACAGGGCCAAGAGACCCAGTACTTC. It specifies CASSRGQGQETQYF. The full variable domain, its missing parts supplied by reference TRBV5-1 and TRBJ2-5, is KAGVTQTPRYLIKTRGQQVTLSCSPISGHRSVSWYQQTPGQGLQFLFEYFSETQRNKGNFPGRFSGRQFSNSRSEMNVSTLELGDSALYLCASSRGQGQETQYFGPGTRLLVL.

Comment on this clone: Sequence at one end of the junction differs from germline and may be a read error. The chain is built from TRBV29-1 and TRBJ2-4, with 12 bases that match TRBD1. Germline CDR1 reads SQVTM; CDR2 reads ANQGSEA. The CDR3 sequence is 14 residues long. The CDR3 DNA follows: TGCAGCGTTGCGGGACAGGGGGCCAAAAACAGTCAGTACTTC. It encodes CSVAGQGAKNSQYF.